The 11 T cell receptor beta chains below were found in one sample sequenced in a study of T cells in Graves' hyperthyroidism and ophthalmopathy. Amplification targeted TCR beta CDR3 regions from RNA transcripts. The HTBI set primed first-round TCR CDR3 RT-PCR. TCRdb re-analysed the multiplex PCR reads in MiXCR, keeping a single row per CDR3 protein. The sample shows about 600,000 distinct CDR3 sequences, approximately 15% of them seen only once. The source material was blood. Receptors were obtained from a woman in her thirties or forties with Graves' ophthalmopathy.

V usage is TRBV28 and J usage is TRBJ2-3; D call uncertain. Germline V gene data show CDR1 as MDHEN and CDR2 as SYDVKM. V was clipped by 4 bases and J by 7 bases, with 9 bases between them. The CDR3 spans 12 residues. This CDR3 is CASSSGANTQYF. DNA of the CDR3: TGTGCCAGCAGTTCAGGTGCAAATACGCAGTATTTT.

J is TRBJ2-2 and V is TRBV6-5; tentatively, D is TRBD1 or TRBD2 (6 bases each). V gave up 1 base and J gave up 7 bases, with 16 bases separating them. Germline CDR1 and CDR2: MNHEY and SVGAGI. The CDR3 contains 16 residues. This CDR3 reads CASSYLSGGRYGELFF. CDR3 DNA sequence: TGTGCCAGCAGTTACTTGTCCGGGGGCCGGTACGGGGAGCTGTTTTTT.

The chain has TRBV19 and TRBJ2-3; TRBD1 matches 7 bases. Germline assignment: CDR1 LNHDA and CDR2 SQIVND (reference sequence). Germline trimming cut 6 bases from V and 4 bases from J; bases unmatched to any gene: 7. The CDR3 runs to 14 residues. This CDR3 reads CASRNRGVADTQYF. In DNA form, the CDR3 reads TGTGCCAGTAGGAACAGGGGAGTGGCAGATACGCAGTATTTT.

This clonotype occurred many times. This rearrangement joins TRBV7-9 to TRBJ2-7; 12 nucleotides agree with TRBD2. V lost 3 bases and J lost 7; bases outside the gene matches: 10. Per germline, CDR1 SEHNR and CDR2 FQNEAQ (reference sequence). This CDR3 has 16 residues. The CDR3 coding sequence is TGTGCCAGCAGCTTGATGCTAGCGGGAGGGCCGGAAGAGCAGTACTTC. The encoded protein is CASSLMLAGGPEEQYF.

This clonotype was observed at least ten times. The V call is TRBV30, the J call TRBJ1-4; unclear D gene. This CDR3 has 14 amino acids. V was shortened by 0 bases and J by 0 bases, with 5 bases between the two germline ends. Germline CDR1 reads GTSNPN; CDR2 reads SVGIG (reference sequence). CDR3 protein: CAWSVSSTNEKLFF. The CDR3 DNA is TGTGCCTGGAGTGTATCATCAACTAATGAAAAACTGTTTTTT.

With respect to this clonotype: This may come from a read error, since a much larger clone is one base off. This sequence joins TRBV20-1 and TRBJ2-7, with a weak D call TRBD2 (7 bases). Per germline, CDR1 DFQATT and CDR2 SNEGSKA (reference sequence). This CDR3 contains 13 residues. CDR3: CGAPGGGPYEQYF. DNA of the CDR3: TGCGGTGCCCCTGGGGGGGGCCCCTACGAGCAGTACTTC.

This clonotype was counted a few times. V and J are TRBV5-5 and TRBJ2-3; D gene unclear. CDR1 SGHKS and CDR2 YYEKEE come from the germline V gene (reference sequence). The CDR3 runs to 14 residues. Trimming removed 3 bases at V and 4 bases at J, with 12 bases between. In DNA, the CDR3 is TGTGCCAGCAGCTCCGTGCTGGGTCCAGATACGCAGTATTTT. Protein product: CASSSVLGPDTQYF.

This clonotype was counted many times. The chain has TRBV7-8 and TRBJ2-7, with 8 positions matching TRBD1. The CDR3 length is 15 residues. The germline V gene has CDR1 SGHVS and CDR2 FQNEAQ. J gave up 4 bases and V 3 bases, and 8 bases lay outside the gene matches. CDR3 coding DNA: TGTGCCAGCAGCTTCTCCGGGACAGGACATTACGAGCAGTACTTC. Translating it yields CASSFSGTGHYEQYF. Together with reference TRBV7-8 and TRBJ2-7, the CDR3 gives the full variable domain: GAGVSQSPRYKVAKRGQDVALRCDPISGHVSLFWYQQALGQGPEFLTYFQNEAQLDKSGLPSDRFFAERPEGSVSTLKIQRTQQEDSAVYLCASSFSGTGHYEQYFGPGTRLTVT.

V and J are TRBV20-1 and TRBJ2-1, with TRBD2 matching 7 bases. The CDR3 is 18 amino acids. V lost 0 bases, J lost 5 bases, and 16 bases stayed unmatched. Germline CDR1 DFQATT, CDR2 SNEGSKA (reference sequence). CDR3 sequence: CSARDPPRRAGRDNEQFF. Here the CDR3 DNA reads TGCAGTGCTAGAGACCCCCCCCGGCGGGCAGGGAGGGACAATGAGCAGTTCTTC.

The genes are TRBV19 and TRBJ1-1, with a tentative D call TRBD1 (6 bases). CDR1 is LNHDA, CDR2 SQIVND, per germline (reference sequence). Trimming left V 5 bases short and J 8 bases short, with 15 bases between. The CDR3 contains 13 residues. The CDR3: CASSGGAVKEAFF. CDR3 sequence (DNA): TGTGCCAGTAGTGGGGGCGCAGTAAAAGAAGCTTTCTTT.

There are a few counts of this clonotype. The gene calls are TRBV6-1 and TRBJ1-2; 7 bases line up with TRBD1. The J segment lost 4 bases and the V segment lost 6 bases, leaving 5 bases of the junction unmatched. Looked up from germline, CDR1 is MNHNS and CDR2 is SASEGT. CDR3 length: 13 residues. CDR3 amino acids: CASSVDRIYGYTF. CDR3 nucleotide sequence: TGTGCCAGCAGCGTGGACAGGATCTATGGCTACACCTTC.